These 7 T cell receptor beta chains were all obtained from the same sample, sequenced in a study of blood T cell repertoires in COVID-19. Generated by immunoSEQ multiplex PCR, the TCRdb table keeps only in-frame clones and is missing some. There are 410,000 or so clones in the sample; 75% to 90% occur only once, and approximately 1.5% lies in the top ten. Specimen: peripheral blood. These receptor sequences come from a woman aged 40 to 50 with COVID-19, enrolled during active disease.

The table lists this clone with a count of one. The chain recombines TRBV2 with TRBJ1-5, with D hard to call. The CDR3 covers 14 residues. V shed 2 bases and J shed 3 bases, with 8 bases lying between them. Germline V gives CDR1 SNHLY, CDR2 FYNNEI. Here the CDR3 reads CASSEREINQPQHF. CDR3 DNA: TGTGCCAGCAGTGAACGGGAAATCAATCAGCCCCAGCATTTT. The entire variable domain, with the rest obtained from reference TRBV2 and TRBJ1-5, is as follows: EPEVTQTPSHQVTQMGQEVILRCVPISNHLYFYWYRQILGQKVEFLVSFYNNEISEKSEIFDDQFSVERPDGSNFTLKIRSTKLEDSAMYFCASSEREINQPQHFGDGTRLSIL.

The V and J genes are TRBV19 and TRBJ1-1; 9 bases align to TRBD1. There are 16 residues in the CDR3. In germline, CDR1 is LNHDA, CDR2 SQIVND (reference sequence). V lost 3 bases, J lost 7 bases, and 12 bases stayed unmatched. The CDR3 DNA reads TGTGCCAGTAGTATGGGAAACAGGGGGCAATTCGGTGAAGCTTTCTTT. Its protein product is CASSMGNRGQFGEAFF. Full variable domain (rest looked up from reference TRBV19 and TRBJ1-1): DGGITQSPKYLFRKEGQNVTLSCEQNLNHDAMYWYRQDPGQGLRLIYYSQIVNDFQKGDIAEGYSVSREKKESFPLTVTSAQKNPTAFYLCASSMGNRGQFGEAFFGQGTRLTVV.

The gene calls are TRBV19 and TRBJ2-3, with D maybe TRBD1 (6 bases). Trimming cost V 9 bases and J 1 base, with 14 bases left between them. Germline V gene sequence: CDR1 LNHDA, CDR2 SQIVND (reference sequence). CDR3 length equals 14 residues. The CDR3 is CASNRDGGTDTQYF. Written as DNA, the CDR3 is TGTGCCAGCAACAGGGATGGTGGCACAGATACGCAGTATTTT.

The rearrangement uses TRBV5-5 and TRBJ1-1, with TRBD1 matching 12 bases. The trim removed 1 base at V and 10 bases at J, leaving 8 bases unmatched. The CDR3 is 15 amino acids. The germline CDR1 and CDR2 sequences are SGHKS and YYEKEE (reference sequence). DNA for the CDR3: TGTGCCAGCAGCTTGACCGGGACAGGGGGCATAGGAGCTTTCTTT. This sequence encodes CASSLTGTGGIGAFF.

The genes are TRBV15 and TRBJ2-7; 7 positions match TRBD2. V was clipped by 4 bases and J by 2 bases; unmatched bases: 2. Germline V CDR1 and CDR2: LNHNV, YYDKDF (reference sequence). The CDR3 has 13 amino acids. CDR3 coding DNA: TGTGCCACCAGCATCGGACTAGCCTACGAGCAGTACTTC. It yields the protein CATSIGLAYEQYF. The variable domain in full, with the rest retrieved from reference TRBV15 and TRBJ2-7, is DAMVIQNPRYQVTQFGKPVTLSCSQTLNHNVMYWYQQKSSQAPKLLFHYYDKDFNNEADTPDNFQSRRPNTSFCFLDIRSPGLGDTAMYLCATSIGLAYEQYFGPGTRLTVT.

This sequence joins TRBV29-1 and TRBJ1-2; the D gene is possibly TRBD1 (6 bases). Germline-derived CDR1 and CDR2 are SQVTM and ANQGSEA. The CDR3 runs 14 residues. V gave up 5 bases and J gave up 5 bases, with 18 bases separating them. In nucleotides, the CDR3 is TGCAGCGTTAGCTCGGGCAGGGGTTCTTATGGCTACACCTTC. Amino acids: CSVSSGRGSYGYTF.

The chain has TRBV7-9 and TRBJ1-2, with a possible D match to TRBD1 (6 bases). Trimming removed 5 bases at V and 3 bases at J, with 13 bases between. The CDR3 has 14 amino acids. The germline CDR1 and CDR2 sequences are SEHNR and FQNEAQ (reference sequence). Written as DNA, the CDR3 is TGTGCCAGCAGCCCTGGGGGCGCGGACTATGGCTACACCTTC. The encoded protein is CASSPGGADYGYTF.